Listed below are T cell receptor beta chains from one sample, sequenced in a study of blood T cell repertoires in COVID-19. The method was immunoSEQ multiplex PCR; TCRdb's version includes in-frame clones alone and lacks a portion of them. The repertoire includes about 180,000 clones, around 87% of them detected once, and just under 2.5% sits in the top ten. Sequenced input: peripheral blood. These receptors were taken from a man aged 35 to 55 with active or convalescent COVID-19. CDR3s leave out the opening cysteine and the closing phenylalanine or tryptophan. D genes are given only for firm matches.

V gene,D gene,CDR3 protein
TRBV27,TRBD2,ASRPLAGGPGNEQF
TRBV7-2,-,ASSLKGMVKAF
TRBV6-5,-,ASSYGGKEAF
TRBV7-2,TRBD2,ASSLAPSGGAGDTQY
TRBV9,TRBD1,ASSATGGIEKLF
TRBV4-3,TRBD1,ASSQGQGAGNTIY
TRBV12-5,-,ASALETGHYYEQY
TRBV5-1,TRBD1,ASSQTGDYGYT
TRBV19,-,ASSIGDRIYGYT
TRBV19,-,ASSEGLGERQY
TRBV20-1,-,SASSNLGGWYGYT
TRBV2,-,ASSDQGRDSPLH
TRBV6-5,-,ASRTPDSSNEQF
TRBV6-5,-,ASSYLGTEAF
TRBV9,-,ASSPHSGNTGELF
TRBV6-5,-,ASRPPEAVYT
TRBV9,TRBD1,ASSGQGWNTEAF
TRBV7-2,TRBD2,ASSFGFERGAQETQY
TRBV12-3/TRBV12-4,-,ASSSGVTYEQY
TRBV7-9,TRBD1,ASSPGQEMSPLH
TRBV29-1,-,SVGSGVNQPQH
TRBV19,-,ASSMLARSGDTQY
TRBV6-5,-,ASSSRGTQY
TRBV2,-,ASRLRDNPSYIYGYT
TRBV7-6,TRBD1,ASSSPYRGAGNTIY
TRBV30,TRBD1,AWSTIGGNSPLH
TRBV9,-,ASRPGLPNTEAF
TRBV19,-,ASSVPVLAEAF
TRBV15,-,ATSRTGAPGIADTQY
TRBV3-1/TRBV3-2,-,ASSQDSGGGTEAF
TRBV7-2,TRBD1,ASSNRGPFTEAF
TRBV5-6,-,ASSSYRAESNQPQH
TRBV30,TRBD1,AWSITGVPNSPLH
TRBV6-1,-,ASSEKWAPDMNTEAF
TRBV5-6,-,ASSSRGPEQY
TRBV11-2,-,ASSQPPLSGGPQGYT
TRBV14,TRBD2,ASSQDRGGSDEQF
TRBV6-5,-,ASRVDTRYTEAF
TRBV13,-,ASSLASSGNTIY